The rows below give T cell receptor beta chains drawn from one sample of a study of OX40 agonist ivuxolimab in advanced cancers. Here immunoSEQ multiplex PCR was the method, and the copy in TCRdb shows in-frame clones only, minus some. The data contain about 62,000 clones, 75% to 85% of them seen just once; the ten biggest clones take up approximately 10%. The material was CD4+ or CD8+ T cells sorted from blood, obtained in a trial of the OX40 agonist ivuxolimab. The receptors derive from an adult with an advanced solid tumor such as melanoma, head and neck, liver or kidney cancer. CDR3s include the opening cysteine and the closing phenylalanine or tryptophan. A D gene is named only where the DNA matches it firmly. The size entry is marked missing in some rows and otherwise reads once, few, many or a size class.

J | V | size | D | DNA | CDR3
TRBJ1-1 | TRBV4-1 | - | TRBD1 | TGCGCCAGCAGCCAAGTACCGGGACAGCTCCCGGTCGGGTTCACTGAAGCTTTCTTT | CASSQVPGQLPVGFTEAFF
TRBJ1-2 | TRBV4-3 | few | - | TGCGCCAGCAGCCAAGATAGGTCAGGGTATGGCTACACCTTC | CASSQDRSGYGYTF
TRBJ2-1 | TRBV7-3 | - | - | TGTGCCAGCAGCCCAAGGGAGTCAAGCCGGTTGTCGAATGAGCAGTTCTTC | CASSPRESSRLSNEQFF
TRBJ2-6 | TRBV5-4 | - | - | TGTGCCAGCAGCCCTGGAGGTAGCACAGCTTCTACTGGGGCCAACGTCCTGACTTTC | CASSPGGSTASTGANVLTF
TRBJ2-1 | TRBV6-4 | - | - | TGTGCCAGCAGTGACTCAACAGGGGAGGGTGAGCAGTTCTTC | CASSDSTGEGEQFF
TRBJ2-1 | TRBV9 | - | - | TGTGCCAGCAGAGGGGGACTCGACGCTGAGCAGTTCTTC | CASRGGLDAEQFF
TRBJ2-7 | TRBV6-1 | - | - | TGTGCCAGCAGTGCCCGAGGCCTGACCTTCTACGAGCAGTACTTC | CASSARGLTFYEQYF
TRBJ2-7 | TRBV7-9 | - | TRBD1 | TGTGCCAGCAGCTTACTGACAGGGACCTCCTACGAGCAGTACTTC | CASSLLTGTSYEQYF
TRBJ2-7 | TRBV7-6 | - | - | TGTGCCAGCAGCTTATCGGCGGCTTACGAGCAGTACTTC | CASSLSAAYEQYF
TRBJ1-3 | TRBV7-2 | - | TRBD1 | TGTGCCAGCAGCCCGCTTGGGACAGGTCTTTTAGGAGGAAACACCATATATTTT | CASSPLGTGLLGGNTIYF
TRBJ1-2 | TRBV6-1 | many | - | TGTGCCAGCAGTGAAGACGGATCTGGACGTTGGTATGGCTACACCTTC | CASSEDGSGRWYGYTF
TRBJ2-7 | TRBV7-2 | many | - | TGTGCCAGCAGCTTATTCGCCGGGGACGAGCAGTACTTC | CASSLFAGDEQYF
TRBJ1-3 | TRBV7-3 | - | - | TGTGCCAGCAGCCCGACGGGGGGCTCTGGAAACACCATATATTTT | CASSPTGGSGNTIYF
TRBJ2-7 | TRBV11-2 | - | TRBD1 | TGTGCCAGCAGCTTAGACGACAGGGGGAGGAACGAGCAGTACTTC | CASSLDDRGRNEQYF
TRBJ2-7 | TRBV4-2 | - | - | TGTGCCAGCAGCTCTAACCCGGAGAGTGGATACGAGCAGTACTTC | CASSSNPESGYEQYF
TRBJ1-2 | TRBV18 | - | - | TGTGCCAGCTCACCGGATGTGTTGACGGCGAATGGCTACACCTTC | CASSPDVLTANGYTF
TRBJ1-5 | TRBV7-9 | - | - | TGTGCCAGCAGCCAAGTATGGGAGCAGGGTGATCAGCCCCAGCATTTT | CASSQVWEQGDQPQHF
TRBJ1-1 | TRBV7-6 | - | - | TGTGCCAGCAGCTCTACAGGGTTCGGGAACACTGAAGCTTTCTTT | CASSSTGFGNTEAFF
TRBJ2-1 | TRBV12-5 | - | TRBD2 | TGTGCTAGTGGTTCCCGAGTAGCGGGGGGCTCCTACAATGAGCAGTTCTTC | CASGSRVAGGSYNEQFF
TRBJ1-3 | TRBV4-1 | - | TRBD1 | TGCGCCAGCAGTCGGGACAGAAACTCTGGAAACACCATATATTTT | CASSRDRNSGNTIYF
TRBJ1-6 | TRBV7-2 | - | - | TGTGCCAGCAGCCGAGGGGACGGGCTATTCTCCTATAATTCACCCCTCCACTTT | CASSRGDGLFSYNSPLHF
TRBJ2-1 | TRBV11-3 | - | TRBD2 | TGTGCCAGCAGCTCCTCGTCGAAAGCGGGAGGCCCCAATGAGCAGTTCTTC | CASSSSSKAGGPNEQFF
TRBJ1-4 | TRBV18 | - | - | TGTGCCAGCTCACCACCCCCAAATGAAAAACTGTTTTTT | CASSPPPNEKLFF
TRBJ2-1 | TRBV9 | - | - | TGTGCCAGCAGCGTAGAGGCTGCCGGACGGTACAATGAGCAGTTCTTC | CASSVEAAGRYNEQFF
TRBJ1-1 | TRBV5-1 | - | - | TGCGCCAGCAGCTTTCAAGGGTTGACTGAAGCTTTCTTT | CASSFQGLTEAFF
TRBJ2-5 | TRBV7-2 | once | - | TGTGCCAGCAGCTTAGAGCGCCAACAAGAGACCCAGTACTTC | CASSLERQQETQYF
TRBJ1-5 | TRBV19 | - | - | TGTGCCAGTAGTATAATGTTAATTATGACGGCCCAAAATAGCAATCAGCCCCAGCATTTT | CASSIMLIMTAQNSNQPQHF
TRBJ2-7 | TRBV4-3 | - | - | TGCGCCAGCAGTCGGGGAGCTTCCTACGAGCAGTACTTC | CASSRGASYEQYF
TRBJ2-3 | TRBV5-1 | few | TRBD2 | TGCGCCAGCAGCCCGGGACTAGCGGGTCGCACAGATACGCAGTATTTT | CASSPGLAGRTDTQYF
TRBJ2-2 | TRBV28 | - | - | TGTGCCAGCAGATTTACCGGGGAGCTGTTTTTT | CASRFTGELFF
TRBJ1-5 | TRBV18 | - | - | TGTGCCAGCTCACTTTACAGGGTAGATCAGCCCCAGCATTTT | CASSLYRVDQPQHF
TRBJ2-1 | TRBV5-1 | - | - | TGCGCCAGCAGCTTGGTGTTGGGGGCAAGCTCCTACAATGAGCAGTTCTTC | CASSLVLGASSYNEQFF
TRBJ2-7 | TRBV7-9 | - | TRBD2 | TGTGCCAGCAGCACCGAGGGACTAGCGGGAGGAGGCTACGAGCAGTACTTC | CASSTEGLAGGGYEQYF
TRBJ1-5 | TRBV2 | many | - | TGTGCCAGCAGTGATGAGGTGGGGGTGAGCAATCAGCCCCAGCATTTT | CASSDEVGVSNQPQHF
TRBJ1-6 | TRBV6-6 | - | - | TGTGCCAGCAGGGGGACGTACGATAATTCACCCCTCCACTTT | CASRGTYDNSPLHF
TRBJ1-4 | TRBV15 | - | TRBD1 | TGTGCCACCAGCAGAGATAAGACGACAGGGGCTAATGAAAAACTGTTTTTT | CATSRDKTTGANEKLFF
TRBJ2-1 | TRBV4-1 | - | - | TGCGCCAGCAGCCAAGTGGGTAATGAGCAGTTCTTC | CASSQVGNEQFF
TRBJ1-2 | TRBV7-3 | - | - | TGTGCCAGCAGTCGGGGAGGGAACTATGGCTACACCTTC | CASSRGGNYGYTF
TRBJ1-6 | TRBV7-9 | many | - | TGTGCCAGCAGCCGCGGACCCTATAATTCACCCCTCCACTTT | CASSRGPYNSPLHF
TRBJ1-2 | TRBV27 | - | - | TGTGCCAGCAGTGCCAAGATAGATTCTAACTATGGCTACACCTTC | CASSAKIDSNYGYTF
TRBJ1-6 | TRBV10-3 | - | - | TGTGCCACCCGGGGGGAAGGAGGTTCACCCCTCCACTTT | CATRGEGGSPLHF
TRBJ1-6 | TRBV5-6 | - | - | TGTGCCAGCAGCGCGGGGTTCGGGGGAGGGTCACCCCTCCACTTT | CASSAGFGGGSPLHF
TRBJ2-1 | TRBV9 | - | - | TGTGCCAGCAGAACCGGGACCACAGGTGAGCAGTTCTTC | CASRTGTTGEQFF
TRBJ2-1 | TRBV19 | - | - | TGTGCCAGTAGTATTGGGGCTGGACGGAGCAATGAGCAGTTCTTC | CASSIGAGRSNEQFF
TRBJ2-3 | TRBV28 | few | - | TGTGCCAGCAGTTTTGTTGATACGCAGTATTTT | CASSFVDTQYF
TRBJ1-1 | TRBV27 | - | - | TGTGCCAGCAGTCCGATTGAACAGGGAGACACTGAAGCTTTCTTT | CASSPIEQGDTEAFF
TRBJ1-3 | TRBV9 | - | - | TGTGCCAGCAGCGTAGACGGCAGGGTGTCTGGAAACACCATATATTTT | CASSVDGRVSGNTIYF
TRBJ2-7 | TRBV7-9 | - | - | TGTGCCAGCAGCCCCCCCCGGGGATACGAGCAGTACTTC | CASSPPRGYEQYF
TRBJ2-1 | TRBV4-3 | - | - | TGCGCCAGCAGCCAAGATATAGTCCCCCGACCGCCAGTCTTC | CASSQDIVPRPPVF
TRBJ1-1 | TRBV7-2 | - | - | TGTGCCAGCAGCTCACCGGGGAGGGGAACTGAAGCTTTCTTT | CASSSPGRGTEAFF
TRBJ2-7 | TRBV2 | - | TRBD1 | TGTGCCAGCAGTTCCGGGACAGCCTACGAGCAGTACTTC | CASSSGTAYEQYF
TRBJ1-1 | TRBV7-6 | - | - | TGTGCCAGCAGCTTAGCGCAGACAGTGAACACTGAAGCTTTCTTT | CASSLAQTVNTEAFF